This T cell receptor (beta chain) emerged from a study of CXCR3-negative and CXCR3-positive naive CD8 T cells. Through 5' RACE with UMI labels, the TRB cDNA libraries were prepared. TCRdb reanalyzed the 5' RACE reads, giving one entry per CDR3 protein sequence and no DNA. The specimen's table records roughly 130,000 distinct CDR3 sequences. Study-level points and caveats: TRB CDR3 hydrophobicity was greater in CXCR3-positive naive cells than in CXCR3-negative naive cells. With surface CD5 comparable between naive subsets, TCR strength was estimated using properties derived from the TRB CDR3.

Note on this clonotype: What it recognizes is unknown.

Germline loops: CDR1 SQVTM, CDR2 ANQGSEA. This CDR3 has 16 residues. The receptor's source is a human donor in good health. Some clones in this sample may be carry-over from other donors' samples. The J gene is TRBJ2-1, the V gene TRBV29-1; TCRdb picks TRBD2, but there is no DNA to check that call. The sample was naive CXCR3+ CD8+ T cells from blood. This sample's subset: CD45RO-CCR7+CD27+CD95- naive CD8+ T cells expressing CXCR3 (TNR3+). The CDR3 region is CSVAGHSGRYYNEQFF.